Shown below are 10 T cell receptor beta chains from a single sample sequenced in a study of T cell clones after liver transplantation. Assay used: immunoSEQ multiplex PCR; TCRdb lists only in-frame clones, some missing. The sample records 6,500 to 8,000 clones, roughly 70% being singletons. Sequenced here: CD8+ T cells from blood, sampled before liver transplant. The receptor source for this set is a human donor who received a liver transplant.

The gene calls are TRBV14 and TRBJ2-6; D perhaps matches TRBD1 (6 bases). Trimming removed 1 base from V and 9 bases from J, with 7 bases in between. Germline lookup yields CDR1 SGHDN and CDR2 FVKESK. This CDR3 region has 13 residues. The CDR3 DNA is TGTGCCAGCAGCCAAGGGGGGCGCAACGTCCTGACTTTC. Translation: CASSQGGRNVLTF.

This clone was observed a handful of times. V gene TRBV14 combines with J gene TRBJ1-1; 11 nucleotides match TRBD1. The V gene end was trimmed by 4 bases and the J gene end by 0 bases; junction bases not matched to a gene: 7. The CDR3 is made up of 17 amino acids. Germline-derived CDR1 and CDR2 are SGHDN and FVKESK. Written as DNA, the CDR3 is TGTGCCAGCAGCCGCCGGGACAGGGGGATCCTGAACACTGAAGCTTTCTTT. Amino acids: CASSRRDRGILNTEAFF.

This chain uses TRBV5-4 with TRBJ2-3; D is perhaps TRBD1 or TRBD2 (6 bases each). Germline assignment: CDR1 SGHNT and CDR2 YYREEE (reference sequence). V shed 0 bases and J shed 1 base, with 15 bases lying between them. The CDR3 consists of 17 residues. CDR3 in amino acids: CASSLGAQGRRTDTQYF. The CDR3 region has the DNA TGTGCCAGCAGCTTGGGAGCCCAGGGGAGGCGCACAGATACGCAGTATTTT.

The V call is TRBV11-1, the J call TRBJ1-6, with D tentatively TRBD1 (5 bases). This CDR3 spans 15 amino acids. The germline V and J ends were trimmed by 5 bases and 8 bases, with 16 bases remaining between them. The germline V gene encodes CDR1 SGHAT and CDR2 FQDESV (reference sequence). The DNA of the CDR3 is TGTGCCAGCAGCCCAGGGACCTTGAACGATTCACCCCTCCACTTT. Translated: CASSPGTLNDSPLHF.

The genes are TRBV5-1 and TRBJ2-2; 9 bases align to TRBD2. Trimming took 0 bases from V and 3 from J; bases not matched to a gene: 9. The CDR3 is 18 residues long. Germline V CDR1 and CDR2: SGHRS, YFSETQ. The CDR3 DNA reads TGCGCCAGCAGCTTGGGACTAGCGGCCGGTTGGGACACCGGGGAGCTGTTTTTT. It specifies CASSLGLAAGWDTGELFF.

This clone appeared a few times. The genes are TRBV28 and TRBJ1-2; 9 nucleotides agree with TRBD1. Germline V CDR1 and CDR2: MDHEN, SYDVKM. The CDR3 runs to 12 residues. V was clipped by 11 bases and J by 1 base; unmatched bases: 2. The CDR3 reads CAGQGSNYGYTF. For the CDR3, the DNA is TGTGCCGGACAGGGGAGTAACTATGGCTACACCTTC.

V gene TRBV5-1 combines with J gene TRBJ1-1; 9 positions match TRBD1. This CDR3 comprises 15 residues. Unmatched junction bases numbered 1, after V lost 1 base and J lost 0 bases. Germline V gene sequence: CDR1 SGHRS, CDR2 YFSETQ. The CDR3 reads CASSLTGGLNTEAFF. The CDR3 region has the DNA TGCGCCAGCAGCTTGACAGGGGGCCTGAACACTGAAGCTTTCTTT.

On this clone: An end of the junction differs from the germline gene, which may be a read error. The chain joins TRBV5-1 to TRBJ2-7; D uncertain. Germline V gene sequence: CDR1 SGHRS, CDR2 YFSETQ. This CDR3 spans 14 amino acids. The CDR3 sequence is CASSYDIQVYEQYF. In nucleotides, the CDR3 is TGTGCCAGCAGCTATGATATCCAGGTCTACGAGCAGTACTTC.

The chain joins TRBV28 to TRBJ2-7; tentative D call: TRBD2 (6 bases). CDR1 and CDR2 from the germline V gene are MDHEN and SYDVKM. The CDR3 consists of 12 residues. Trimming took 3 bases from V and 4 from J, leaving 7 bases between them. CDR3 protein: CASSLGGYEQYV. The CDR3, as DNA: TGTGCCAGCAGTTTGGGGGGTTACGAGCAGTACGTC.

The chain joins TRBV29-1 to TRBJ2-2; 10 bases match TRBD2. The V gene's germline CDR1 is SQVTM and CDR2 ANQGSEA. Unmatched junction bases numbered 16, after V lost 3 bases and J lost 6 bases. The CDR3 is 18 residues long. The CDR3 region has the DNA TGCAGCGTTGAGGGAGACGGGCTAGCGGGAGTTTTGGCCGGGGAGCTGTTTTTT. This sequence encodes CSVEGDGLAGVLAGELFF.